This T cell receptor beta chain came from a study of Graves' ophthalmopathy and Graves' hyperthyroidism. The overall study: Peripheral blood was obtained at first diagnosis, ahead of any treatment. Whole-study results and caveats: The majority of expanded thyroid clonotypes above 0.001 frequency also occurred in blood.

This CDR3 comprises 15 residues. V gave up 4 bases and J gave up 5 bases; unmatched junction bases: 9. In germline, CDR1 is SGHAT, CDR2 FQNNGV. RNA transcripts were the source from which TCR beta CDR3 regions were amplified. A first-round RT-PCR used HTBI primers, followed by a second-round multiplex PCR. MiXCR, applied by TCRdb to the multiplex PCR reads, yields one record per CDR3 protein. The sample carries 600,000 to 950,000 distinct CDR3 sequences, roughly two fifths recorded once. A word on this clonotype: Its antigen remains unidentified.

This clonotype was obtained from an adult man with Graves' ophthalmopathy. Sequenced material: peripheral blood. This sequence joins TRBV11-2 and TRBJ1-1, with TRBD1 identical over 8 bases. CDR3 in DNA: TGTGCCAGCAGCTCGGCAGGGGGCTGGGAAACTGAAGCTTTCTTT. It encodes CASSSAGGWETEAFF.